The clone carrying this T cell receptor (beta chain) was seen ten or more times. TCRdb re-derived calls from the RACE reads in MiXCR, one entry per CDR3 protein. The sample contains roughly 100,000 distinct CDR3 sequences, 11% of which appear only once. Time point described: pre-sensitization, week 0. Described treatment: therapeutic diphenylcyclopropenone sensitization with weekly scalp DPC. Participating donors were patients with alopecia, aged 18 to 70 years, considered appropriate candidates for DPC. Trimming shortened V by 1 base and J by 6 bases, and 6 bases separated the two germline ends. This CDR3 region has 12 residues. Germline lookup yields CDR1 SEHNR and CDR2 FQNEAQ (reference sequence). The sample belongs to a study of human T cells and chemical hapten exposure. Overall study: Readings were taken at 6 days from patch tests that had applied 0.01% DPC to the upper back.

This TCR was recovered from an older woman with alopecia areata. Some clones in this sample may be carry-over from other donors' samples. The starting material was whole blood, obtained in connection with sensitization to the hapten diphenylcyclopropenone (DPC). The rearrangement joins TRBV7-9 to TRBJ1-1; D is undetermined. Here the CDR3 reads CASSLVVSEAFF. The CDR3 nucleotides read TGTGCCAGCAGCTTAGTAGTCTCTGAAGCTTTCTTT.